This is a list of T cell receptor beta chains from one sample in a study of regulatory T cells in long-lasting Graves disease. MiXCR, applied by TCRdb to the multiplex PCR reads, yields one record per CDR3 protein. The sample contains a few hundred thousand distinct CDR3 sequences, roughly 13% of which appear only once. The same data also went into a second study, on T cells in Graves' hyperthyroidism and ophthalmopathy.

Specimen: peripheral blood mononuclear cells (PBMCs), collected at new diagnosis, from a patient treated with antithyroid drugs. These receptors came from a man aged 30 to 39 with Graves disease. Each CDR3 is given with its conserved first and last residue. The order of the fields is clone size, V gene, J gene, D gene, CDR3 DNA, CDR3 protein. D genes are given only for firm matches. Clone size is not always given. Where it is, it says once, few, many or a class for expanded clones.

.	TRBV12-5	TRBJ2-1	.	TGTGCTAGTGGTCACCCAACCGAGCAGTTCTTC	CASGHPTEQFF
many	TRBV20-1	TRBJ2-3	TRBD2	TGCAGCCCTAAAGTCACACAAAGCGGGAGGGCCGCAGATACGCAGTATTTT	CSPKVTQSGRAADTQYF
many	TRBV7-2	TRBJ2-7	.	TGTGCCAGCAGTAGACAGTTCTACGAGCAGTACTTC	CASSRQFYEQYF
.	TRBV19	TRBJ2-7	TRBD2	TGTGCCAGTAGTAGGGTCTACTCAGGGACTAGCGGACGGGGAAGCTCCTACGAGCAGTACTTC	CASSRVYSGTSGRGSSYEQYF
many	TRBV7-9	TRBJ2-7	.	TGTGCCAGCAGCTTAGACGAAACCTACGAGCAGTACTTC	CASSLDETYEQYF
few	TRBV11-2	TRBJ2-1	.	TGTGCCAGCAGCTTCCTCGCAGACTACAATGAGCAGTTCTTC	CASSFLADYNEQFF
.	TRBV3-1	TRBJ2-1	TRBD2	TGTGCCAGCCTAATGGCGGGGGGGTCCTACAATGAGCAGTTCTTC	CASLMAGGSYNEQFF
.	TRBV11-2	TRBJ2-5	TRBD1	TGTGCCAGCAGCTTAATGTCGGGACAGGGCTGGGAGACCCAGTACTTC	CASSLMSGQGWETQYF
few	TRBV14	TRBJ2-1	TRBD1	TGTGCCAGCAGCCAGTACGGGACAGGCGAGCAGTTCTTC	CASSQYGTGEQFF
.	TRBV19	TRBJ1-5	.	TGTGCCAGTAGTACCCCCGACAGGTACAATCAGCCCCAGCATTTT	CASSTPDRYNQPQHF
few	TRBV4-1	TRBJ2-1	.	TGCGCCAGCAGCCAAGGAGAAAGCTCCTACAATGAGCAGTTCTTC	CASSQGESSYNEQFF
many	TRBV2	TRBJ1-4	.	TGTGCCAGCAGTGGGTCGCTTGGTGAAAAACTGTTTTTT	CASSGSLGEKLFF
many	TRBV13	TRBJ2-2	TRBD1	TGTGCCAGCAGCGAACAGGGGGCGGAGGACACCGGGGAGCTGTTTTTT	CASSEQGAEDTGELFF
many	TRBV5-1	TRBJ2-3	TRBD2	TGCGCCAGCAGCTTAGCGGGAGGGCCCGCAGATACGCAGTATTTT	CASSLAGGPADTQYF
many	TRBV25-1	TRBJ1-1	.	TGTGCCAGCAGTGAATGGCTGAACACTGAAGCTTTCTTT	CASSEWLNTEAFF
.	TRBV19	TRBJ1-5	TRBD1	TGTGCCAGTAGTCCTCGGACAGGGCTTGGCCAGCCCCAGCATTTT	CASSPRTGLGQPQHF
.	TRBV10-1	TRBJ2-7	.	TGCGCCAGCAGTGAGTCTGGACCTTCCTACGAGCAGTACTTC	CASSESGPSYEQYF
many	TRBV6-9	TRBJ2-5	TRBD2	TGTGCCAGCAGTTACTCTGGGACTAGCGGATGGATGGAGACCCAGTACTTC	CASSYSGTSGWMETQYF
many	TRBV7-9	TRBJ2-3	.	TGTGCCAGCAGCCCCCGGGGACGGGGGCGGACAGATACGCAGTATTTT	CASSPRGRGRTDTQYF
many	TRBV20-1	TRBJ2-1	TRBD2	TGCAGTGCTAGTACTAGCGGGAGGTCGACCTACAATGAGCAGTTCTTC	CSASTSGRSTYNEQFF
many	TRBV19	TRBJ2-3	TRBD2	TGTGCCAGTAGACACCTAGCGGGAGGCTTCGCAGATACGCAGTATTTT	CASRHLAGGFADTQYF
few	TRBV20-1	TRBJ1-5	TRBD1	TGCAGTGCTAGATCCGGGACAGGGTTAAAACAGCCCCAGCATTTT	CSARSGTGLKQPQHF
.	TRBV30	TRBJ1-1	.	TGTGCCTGGGCCGCCCAGAGGCACACTGAAGCTTTCTTT	CAWAAQRHTEAFF
many	TRBV4-1	TRBJ1-1	TRBD1	TGCGCCAGCAGCCAACTGGGACAGGGGAGGAGGGCTGAAGCTTTCTTT	CASSQLGQGRRAEAFF
many	TRBV27	TRBJ2-5	TRBD2	TGTGCCAGCAGTTTATCGTACGGGAGGGACGAGACCCAGTACTTC	CASSLSYGRDETQYF
.	TRBV6-2/TRBV6-3	TRBJ2-1	TRBD2	TGTGCCAGCAGGATGAGCGGGGGAGGGGGTAATGAGCAGTTCTTC	CASRMSGGGGNEQFF
many	TRBV20-1	TRBJ1-5	TRBD1	TGCAGTGCTTCGGGGACAGGGGATGTTTGGGATAATCAGCCCCAGCATTTT	CSASGTGDVWDNQPQHF
few	TRBV7-9	TRBJ2-2	.	TGTGCCAGCAGCCCTACGGAGGCGAACACCGGGGAGCTGTTTTTT	CASSPTEANTGELFF
many	TRBV7-2	TRBJ2-1	.	TGTGCCAGCAGCTTACGCATCCGGGCCTACAATGAGCAGTTCTTC	CASSLRIRAYNEQFF
many	TRBV2	TRBJ2-3	TRBD2	TGTGCCATCAGAAGTAGACTAGCGGGAGATAGCACAGATACGCAGTATTTT	CAIRSRLAGDSTDTQYF
many	TRBV6-2/TRBV6-3	TRBJ2-3	TRBD2	TGTGCCAGCAGTTCTGGACTAGCGGCCACAGATACGCAGTATTTT	CASSSGLAATDTQYF
many	TRBV20-1	TRBJ2-7	.	TGCAGTGCTAAGGGTACCCGGATTTACGAGCAGTACTTC	CSAKGTRIYEQYF
few	TRBV5-6	TRBJ2-1	.	TGTGCCAGCAGCCTCGGGGCGGGTAAGCAGTTCTTC	CASSLGAGKQFF
many	TRBV2	TRBJ2-1	.	TGTGCCAGCACTCAGTCCAGCGGCAGCTCCTACAATGAGCAGTTCTTC	CASTQSSGSSYNEQFF
few	TRBV30	TRBJ2-7	TRBD2	TGTGCCTGGAACAGCGGGAGTTACGAGCAGTACTTC	CAWNSGSYEQYF
many	TRBV7-9	TRBJ1-6	.	TGTGCCAGCAGCTCTTTGAATAATTCACCCCTCCACTTT	CASSSLNNSPLHF
few	TRBV6-1	TRBJ1-2	.	TGTGCCAGCGCCCAGGGGGGCTACACCTTC	CASAQGGYTF
many	TRBV20-1	TRBJ1-1	TRBD1	TGCAGTGCTAGAAGGGACAGCATGAACACTGAAGCTTTCTTT	CSARRDSMNTEAFF
.	TRBV4-1	TRBJ1-1	.	TGCGCCAGCAGCTTTTACGGACAGCGCAGTGAAGCTTTCTTT	CASSFYGQRSEAFF
few	TRBV3-1	TRBJ2-7	.	TGTGCCAGCAGCCATGGGTTCGGCGAGCAGTACTTC	CASSHGFGEQYF
many	TRBV12-3/TRBV12-4	TRBJ1-2	.	TGTGCCAGCAGTTTTGTCGGAAACTATGGCTACACCTTC	CASSFVGNYGYTF
many	TRBV3-1	TRBJ1-2	.	TGTGCCAGCAGCCAAGGGTCCAGGGGAATATTTGATGGCTACACCTTC	CASSQGSRGIFDGYTF
many	TRBV24-1	TRBJ2-1	TRBD2	TGTGCCACCAGTGATTCCCTAGCGGGAGATCTCTACAATGAGCAGTTCTTC	CATSDSLAGDLYNEQFF
many	TRBV20-1	TRBJ2-1	TRBD2	TGCAGTGCTTTCCGGGACTACTTCTACAATGAGCAGTTCTTC	CSAFRDYFYNEQFF
many	TRBV24-1	TRBJ2-7	TRBD2	TGTGCCACCAGTGATCAGGGACTAGCCGATAGAGGGGAGCAGTACTTC	CATSDQGLADRGEQYF
many	TRBV29-1	TRBJ1-2	.	TGCAGCGTTGTCCGGGCCCGGGGCTACGGCTACACCTTC	CSVVRARGYGYTF
few	TRBV5-1	TRBJ1-1	.	TGCGCCAGCTTCAGTGGGGCAGGGAGCACTGAAGCTTTCTTT	CASFSGAGSTEAFF
.	TRBV18	TRBJ2-7	TRBD1	TGTGCCAGCTCAGCGCCGGGACAGGGTTTTTACGAGCAGTACTTC	CASSAPGQGFYEQYF
many	TRBV12-3/TRBV12-4	TRBJ2-1	.	TGTGCCAGCAGTCGACTGTCCCCAGGGAGAAATGAGCAGTTCTTC	CASSRLSPGRNEQFF
.	TRBV20-1	TRBJ2-7	TRBD2	TGCAGTGCTCCGCTAGCGGGAGCCTACGAGCAGTACTTC	CSAPLAGAYEQYF
.	TRBV20-1	TRBJ2-1	TRBD2	TGCAGTGCGGAAACGGGACTAGCGACCAATGAGCAGTTCTTC	CSAETGLATNEQFF
.	TRBV30	TRBJ2-2	TRBD2	TGTGCCTGGAGTGTCGCGGGAGTCGTTTACACCGGGGAGCTGTTTTTT	CAWSVAGVVYTGELFF
.	TRBV5-8	TRBJ2-1	.	TGTGCCAGCAGCTTGGCCTCCACAGGGTTGGATGAGCAGTTCTTC	CASSLASTGLDEQFF